The 24 T cell receptor beta chains in this list originate from one sample, sequenced in a study of post-analysis software for immune sequencing data (dated by TCRdb to the mid-2010s). Study-wide findings and limitations: A handful of TRBV segments, including TRBV5-6, TRBV5-1 and TRBV20-1, were significantly more frequent in patients than controls.

These TCRs' antigens remain unknown. The library was generated by PCR. For sequencing, an Illumina HiSeq 2500 was employed. Unique molecular identifiers were incorporated into TCR beta cDNA libraries to reduce PCR and sequencing biases. TCRdb reworked the public reads: Q25 trimming with fastp, MiXCR clone assembly, productive beta chains retained. Merged by CDR3 protein, the rows form single entries marked with the most common genes and DNA. The sample has a few hundred thousand distinct CDR3 sequences on record, around 37% of them singletons. The top ten clonotypes cover around 15% of the sample. The material sequenced was blood. All receptors derive from a girl aged 10-17 years with multiple sclerosis.

V gene TRBV6-5 combines with J gene TRBJ1-2; no reliable D call. Germline V gene data show CDR1 as MNHEY and CDR2 as SVGAGI. The CDR3 is 16 residues long. V shed 5 bases and J shed 2 bases, with 18 bases lying between them. In DNA form, the CDR3 reads TGTGCCAGCAGTCGACTTATGGGCAGCGGAAACTATGGCTACACCTTC. This gives the protein CASSRLMGSGNYGYTF.

The chain carries TRBV7-9 and TRBJ2-7; D gene uncertain. V lost 8 bases to trimming and J lost 2 bases, with 13 bases between them. Germline V CDR1 and CDR2: SEHNR, FQNEAQ (reference sequence). The CDR3 has 13 residues. As DNA, the CDR3 is TGTGCCAGCGGGATAGGCGCGACCTACGAGCAGTACTTC. Translation: CASGIGATYEQYF.

V and J are TRBV7-9 and TRBJ1-2, with D possibly matching TRBD1 (5 bases). V was trimmed by 5 bases and J by 8 bases, leaving 12 bases between them. CDR1 is SEHNR and CDR2 is FQNEAQ in the germline V gene (reference sequence). The CDR3 sequence is 12 residues long. The CDR3 DNA follows: TGTGCCAGCAGCGACCGGGACCACGGCTACACCTTC. Its translation: CASSDRDHGYTF. The whole variable domain, remainder taken from reference TRBV7-9 and TRBJ1-2, is DTGVSQNPRHKITKRGQNVTFRCDPISEHNRLYWYRQTLGQGPEFLTYFQNEAQLEKSRLLSDRFSAERPKGSFSTLEIQRTEQGDSAMYLCASSDRDHGYTFGSGTRLTVV.

In this sample, this clonotype turned up once. The rearrangement joins TRBV4-2 to TRBJ2-3; either TRBD1 or TRBD2 may supply D (6 bases each). This CDR3 region has 15 residues. V lost 0 bases, J lost 4 bases, and 11 bases lay in between. From germline, CDR1 is LGHNA and CDR2 YNFKEQ. The CDR3 here is CASSQDRGAPDTQYF. CDR3 bases: TGTGCCAGCAGCCAAGATAGGGGGGCCCCAGATACGCAGTATTTT.

This clonotype was counted between two and nine times. This sequence joins TRBV29-1 and TRBJ1-1; the D is unclear. The CDR3 totals 13 residues. In germline, CDR1 is SQVTM, CDR2 ANQGSEA. Between the trimmed V and J ends, which lost 3 bases and 0 bases, there was a span of 8 bases. The DNA for the CDR3 is TGCAGCGTTGACGCACTCCTGAACACTGAAGCTTTCTTT. Translating it yields CSVDALLNTEAFF.

In its sample, this clonotype was seen a few times. The chain combines TRBV7-2 with TRBJ2-3, with D perhaps TRBD2 (5 bases). With 5 bases removed from V and 7 bases from J, the gap between germline ends came to 16 bases. CDR3 size: 14 residues. CDR1 is SGHTA, CDR2 FQGNSA, per germline. The chain's CDR3 is CASSLVRERNTQYF. In nucleotides, the CDR3 is TGTGCCAGCAGCCTGGTGCGCGAGCGGAATACGCAGTATTTT.

This clonotype was observed a few times. V gene TRBV6-5 combines with J gene TRBJ2-2, with TRBD1 as a possible D gene (6 bases). The CDR3 contains 16 residues. Trimming shortened V by 3 bases and J by 6 bases, and 17 bases separated the two germline ends. Germline loops: CDR1 MNHEY, CDR2 SVGAGI. The CDR3 is CASSYSDSPPAGELFF. In DNA form, the CDR3 reads TGTGCCAGCAGTTATTCGGACAGTCCGCCAGCCGGGGAGCTGTTTTTT.

The rearrangement links TRBV4-2 to TRBJ2-7; possibly TRBD2 for D (5 bases). CDR1 LGHNA and CDR2 YNFKEQ come from the germline V gene. The CDR3 runs to 18 residues. V shed 1 base and J shed 0 bases, with 19 bases lying between them. The CDR3 reads CASSQASGWERGSYEQYF. The CDR3 DNA reads TGTGCCAGCAGCCAAGCCTCCGGTTGGGAGAGAGGCTCCTACGAGCAGTACTTC.

The chain uses TRBV20-1 and TRBJ2-7; TRBD2 is a possible D gene (6 bases). From germline, CDR1 is DFQATT and CDR2 SNEGSKA (reference sequence). The CDR3 has 16 residues. V was clipped by 3 bases and J by 0 bases, with 18 bases between them. The CDR3 sequence: CSARTSRGSDSYEQYF. CDR3 in DNA: TGCAGTGCTAGGACGTCCCGGGGGAGTGACTCCTACGAGCAGTACTTC.

This clonotype was observed many times. This chain links TRBV6-1 with TRBJ1-5; no clear D gene. V lost 5 bases to trimming and J lost 0 bases, with 11 bases between them. CDR1 MNHNS and CDR2 SASEGT come from the germline V gene. The CDR3 covers 15 residues. Here the CDR3 DNA reads TGTGCCAGCAGTCCCGGTGGGTATAGCAATCAGCCCCAGCATTTT. Translation: CASSPGGYSNQPQHF.

This clonotype showed up just once. The junction shows a germline mismatch at one end, possibly a read error. The V and J genes are TRBV20-1 and TRBJ2-5; tentatively, D is TRBD2 (5 bases). Germline V CDR1 and CDR2: DFQATT, SNEGSKA (reference sequence). The CDR3 is made up of 12 amino acids. CDR3 nucleotide sequence: TGCAGTGCCCCCTTGGGGAGTACCGAGCAGCACTTC. Translating gives CSAPLGSTEQHF.

The chain uses TRBV12-3 or TRBV12-4 and TRBJ2-4; the match to TRBD1 covers 11 bases. The CDR3 has 15 amino acids. The J segment lost 6 bases and the V segment lost 6 bases, leaving 7 bases of the junction unmatched. This chain's CDR3 is CASRAQGQGANIQYF. The CDR3 coding sequence is TGTGCCAGCAGGGCCCAAGGACAGGGGGCAAACATTCAGTACTTC.

The chain joins TRBV12-3 or TRBV12-4 to TRBJ1-1; D unclear. With 3 bases removed from V and 6 bases from J, the gap between germline ends came to 5 bases. CDR3 length: 11 amino acids. CDR3 amino acids: CASSLVAEAFF. In nucleotides, the CDR3 is TGTGCCAGCAGTTTGGTGGCTGAAGCTTTCTTT.

The rearrangement joins TRBV5-1 to TRBJ1-1; tentatively, D is TRBD1 (6 bases). Germline V gene lookup returns CDR1 SGHRS and CDR2 YFSETQ. The CDR3 is 16 amino acids. Trimming shortened V by 5 bases and J by 6 bases, and 23 bases separated the two germline ends. CDR3 sequence: CASRGGQGTKFPEAFF. DNA of the CDR3: TGCGCCAGCAGGGGGGGGCAGGGTACCAAATTCCCTGAAGCTTTCTTT.

Ten or more counts support this clonotype. The genes are TRBV3-1 and TRBJ2-3; D gene unclear. The CDR3 runs 13 residues. V lost 4 bases and J 7 bases, leaving 12 bases between the germline ends. CDR1 and CDR2 from the germline V gene are LGHDT and YNNKEL (reference sequence). Here the CDR3 DNA reads TGTGCCAGCAGCCCCCCAGGCACGAATACGCAGTATTTT. This codes for CASSPPGTNTQYF.

V is TRBV7-2 and J is TRBJ2-1; a weak D match, TRBD2 (6 bases). V was trimmed by 7 bases and J by 0 bases, leaving 16 bases between them. The CDR3 extends over 16 amino acids. Germline CDR1 reads SGHTA; CDR2 reads FQGNSA. The CDR3 DNA sequence: TGTGCCAGCACCCCTGGGGGGTCGAGCTCCTACAATGAGCAGTTCTTC. It encodes CASTPGGSSSYNEQFF.

The V gene is TRBV5-1, the J gene TRBJ1-6; D unclear. Germline loops: CDR1 SGHRS, CDR2 YFSETQ. The V end was cut by 1 base, the J end by 7 bases, with 15 bases between. This CDR3 has 16 residues. CDR3 sequence: CASSLQGLYGNSPLHF. In DNA, the CDR3 is TGCGCCAGCAGCTTGCAAGGTCTATACGGAAATTCACCCCTCCACTTT.

The chain has TRBV20-1 and TRBJ1-5; D possibly corresponds to TRBD1 (5 bases). Germline CDR1 reads DFQATT; CDR2 reads SNEGSKA (reference sequence). The CDR3 consists of 14 residues. With 0 bases removed from V and 9 bases from J, the gap between germline ends came to 15 bases. CDR3 DNA sequence: TGCAGTGCTAGAGAGGGAGGGGCCGGGTGGCCCCAGCATTTT. Translation gives CSAREGGAGWPQHF.

The genes are TRBV25-1 and TRBJ1-2; D ambiguous. The V gene lost 3 bases and the J gene lost 3 bases, with 5 bases spanning the gap. The CDR3 consists of 12 residues. The germline V gene has CDR1 MGHDK and CDR2 SYGVNS. The CDR3 DNA reads TGTGCCAGCAGTGAGGAGGACTATGGCTACACCTTC. Amino acids: CASSEEDYGYTF.

This rearrangement joins TRBV11-3 to TRBJ2-2, with 7 bases aligning to TRBD1. V lost 5 bases and J lost 6; bases outside the gene matches: 3. The CDR3 contains 13 residues. Germline V lookup: CDR1 SGHNT, CDR2 YENEEA. The CDR3 reads CASSTGEPGELFF. CDR3 nucleotides: TGTGCCAGCAGCACAGGGGAACCCGGGGAGCTGTTTTTT.

This clonotype was found a few times. This chain connects TRBV7-2 to TRBJ1-6; perhaps TRBD1 as D (5 bases). CDR1 is SGHTA, CDR2 FQGNSA, per germline. CDR3 length: 17 residues. V was trimmed by 2 bases and J by 7 bases, leaving 18 bases between them. This CDR3 reads CASSLFPPGRTNSPLHF. The CDR3 DNA reads as TGTGCCAGCAGCTTATTCCCCCCGGGACGGACGAATTCACCCCTCCACTTT.

In this sample, this clonotype turned up a few times. The V gene is TRBV19, the J gene TRBJ2-4; D is uncertain. Per germline, CDR1 LNHDA and CDR2 SQIVND (reference sequence). Trimming cost V 3 bases and J 10 bases, with 13 bases left between them. CDR3 length: 13 residues. The CDR3 bases are TGTGCCAGTAGTATCCTCCCCCATGGGATTCAGTACTTC. Protein product: CASSILPHGIQYF.

This chain connects TRBV12-3 or TRBV12-4 to TRBJ1-6; 7 bases match TRBD1. V lost 3 bases to trimming and J lost 10 bases; unmatched junction nucleotides: 6. This CDR3 is built from 14 residues. The CDR3 reads CASSFRQGQSPLHF. The DNA of the CDR3 is TGTGCCAGCAGTTTCAGACAGGGCCAATCACCCCTCCACTTT.

In its sample, this clonotype was seen a few times. This rearrangement joins TRBV7-9 to TRBJ1-5; 8 bases match TRBD1. CDR1 SEHNR and CDR2 FQNEAQ come from the germline V gene (reference sequence). The length of the CDR3 is 15 residues. J gave up 7 bases and V 1 base, and 6 bases lay outside the gene matches. The CDR3 is CASSLGQGLDQPQHF. CDR3 in DNA: TGTGCCAGCAGCTTAGGACAGGGGCTCGACCAGCCCCAGCATTTT.